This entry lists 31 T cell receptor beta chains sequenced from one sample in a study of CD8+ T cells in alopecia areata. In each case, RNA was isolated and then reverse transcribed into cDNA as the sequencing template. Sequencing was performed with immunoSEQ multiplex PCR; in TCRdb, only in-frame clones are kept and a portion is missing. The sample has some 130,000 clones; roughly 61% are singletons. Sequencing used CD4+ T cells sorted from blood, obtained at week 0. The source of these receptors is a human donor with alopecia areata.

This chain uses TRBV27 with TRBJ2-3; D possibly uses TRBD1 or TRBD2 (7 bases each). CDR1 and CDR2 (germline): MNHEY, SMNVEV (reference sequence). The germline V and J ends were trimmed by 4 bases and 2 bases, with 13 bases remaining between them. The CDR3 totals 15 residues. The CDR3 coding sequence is TGTGCCAGCAGTTCACAGGGGACTATCACAGATACGCAGTATTTT. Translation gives CASSSQGTITDTQYF.

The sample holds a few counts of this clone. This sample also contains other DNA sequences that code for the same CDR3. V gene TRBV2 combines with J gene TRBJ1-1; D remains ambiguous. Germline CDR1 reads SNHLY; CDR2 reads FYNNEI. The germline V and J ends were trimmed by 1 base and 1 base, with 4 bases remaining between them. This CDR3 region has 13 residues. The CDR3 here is CASSEGRNTEAFF. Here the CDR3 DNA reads TGTGCCAGCAGTGAAGGGAGGAACACTGAAGCTTTCTTT.

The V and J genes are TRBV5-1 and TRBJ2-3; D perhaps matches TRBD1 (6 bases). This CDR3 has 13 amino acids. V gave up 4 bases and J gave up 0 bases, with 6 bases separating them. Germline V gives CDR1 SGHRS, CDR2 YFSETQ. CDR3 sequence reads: CASSTGSTDTQYF. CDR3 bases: TGCGCCAGCAGCACAGGGAGCACAGATACGCAGTATTTT.

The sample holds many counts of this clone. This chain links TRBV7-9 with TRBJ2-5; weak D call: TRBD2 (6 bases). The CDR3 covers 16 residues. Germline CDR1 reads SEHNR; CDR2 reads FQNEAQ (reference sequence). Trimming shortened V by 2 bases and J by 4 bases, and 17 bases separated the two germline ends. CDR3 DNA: TGTGCCAGCAGCTTATCTTTTGGGGCGGGGCGAGAGACCCAGTACTTC. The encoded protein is CASSLSFGAGRETQYF.

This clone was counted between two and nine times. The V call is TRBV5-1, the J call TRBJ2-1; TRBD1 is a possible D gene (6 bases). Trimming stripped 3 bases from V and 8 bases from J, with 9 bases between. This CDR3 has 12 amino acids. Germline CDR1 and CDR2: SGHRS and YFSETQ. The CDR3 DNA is TGCGCCAGCAGCTCACAGGGAGATGAGCAGTTCTTC. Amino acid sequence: CASSSQGDEQFF.

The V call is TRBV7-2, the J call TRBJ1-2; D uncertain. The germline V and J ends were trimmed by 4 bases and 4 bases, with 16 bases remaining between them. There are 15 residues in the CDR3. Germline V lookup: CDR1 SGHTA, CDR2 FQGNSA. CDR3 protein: CASSSLARAAYGYTF. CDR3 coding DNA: TGTGCCAGCAGCTCCCTAGCCCGGGCTGCCTATGGCTACACCTTC.

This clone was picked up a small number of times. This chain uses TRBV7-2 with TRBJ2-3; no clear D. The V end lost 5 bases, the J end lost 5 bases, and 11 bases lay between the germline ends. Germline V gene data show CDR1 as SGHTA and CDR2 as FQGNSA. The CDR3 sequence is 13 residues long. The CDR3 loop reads CASSPQAGDTQYF. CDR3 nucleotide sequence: TGTGCCAGCAGCCCGCAGGCCGGAGATACGCAGTATTTT.

The DNA of the CDR3 is TGTGCCAGCAGTTTATTCGCAGGGCAAGAGACCCAGTACTTC. It encodes CASSLFAGQETQYF. V gene TRBV27 combines with J gene TRBJ2-5; weak D call: TRBD1 (5 bases). Trimming shortened V by 1 base and J by 2 bases, and 8 bases separated the two germline ends. This CDR3 is 14 amino acids long. CDR1 and CDR2 (germline): MNHEY, SMNVEV (reference sequence).

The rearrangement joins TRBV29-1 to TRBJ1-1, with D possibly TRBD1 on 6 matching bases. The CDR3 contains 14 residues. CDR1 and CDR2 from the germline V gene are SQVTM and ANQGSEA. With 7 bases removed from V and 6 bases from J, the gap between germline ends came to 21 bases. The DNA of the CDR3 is TGCAGCGCAGACAGGCTACTCTCTATGTCTGAAGCTTTCTTT. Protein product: CSADRLLSMSEAFF.

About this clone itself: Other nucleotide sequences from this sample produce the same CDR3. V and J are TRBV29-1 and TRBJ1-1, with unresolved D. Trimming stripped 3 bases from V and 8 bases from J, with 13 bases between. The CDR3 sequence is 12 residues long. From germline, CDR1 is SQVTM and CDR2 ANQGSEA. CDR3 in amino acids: CSVDRGLAEAFF. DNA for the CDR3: TGCAGCGTTGATAGAGGCCTGGCCGAAGCTTTCTTT. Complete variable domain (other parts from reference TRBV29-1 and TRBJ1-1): SAVISQKPSRDICQRGTSLTIQCQVDSQVTMMFWYRQQPGQSLTLIATANQGSEATYESGFVIDKFPISRPNLTFSTLTVSNMSPEDSSIYLCSVDRGLAEAFFGQGTRLTVV.

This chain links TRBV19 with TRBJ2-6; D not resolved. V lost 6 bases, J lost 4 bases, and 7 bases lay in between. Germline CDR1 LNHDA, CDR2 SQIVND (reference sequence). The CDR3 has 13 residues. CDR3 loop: CASRSSGANVLTF. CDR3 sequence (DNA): TGTGCCAGTAGGTCGTCAGGGGCCAACGTCCTGACTTTC.

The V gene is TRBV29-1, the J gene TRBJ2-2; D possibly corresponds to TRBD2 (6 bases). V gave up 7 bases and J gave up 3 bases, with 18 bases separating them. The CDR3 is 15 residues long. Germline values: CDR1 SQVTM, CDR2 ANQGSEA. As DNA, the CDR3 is TGCAGCGCCGCAGCCGGGACGGGAGACACCGGGGAGCTGTTTTTT. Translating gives CSAAAGTGDTGELFF.

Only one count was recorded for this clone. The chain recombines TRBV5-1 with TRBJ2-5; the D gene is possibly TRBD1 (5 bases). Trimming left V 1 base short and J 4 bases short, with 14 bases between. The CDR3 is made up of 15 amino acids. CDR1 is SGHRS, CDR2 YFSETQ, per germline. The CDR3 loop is CASSLNQGRRETQYF. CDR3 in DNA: TGCGCCAGCAGCTTGAACCAGGGTAGGAGAGAGACCCAGTACTTC. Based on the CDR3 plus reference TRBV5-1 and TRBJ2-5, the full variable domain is KAGVTQTPRYLIKTRGQQVTLSCSPISGHRSVSWYQQTPGQGLQFLFEYFSETQRNKGNFPGRFSGRQFSNSRSEMNVSTLELGDSALYLCASSLNQGRRETQYFGPGTRLLVL.

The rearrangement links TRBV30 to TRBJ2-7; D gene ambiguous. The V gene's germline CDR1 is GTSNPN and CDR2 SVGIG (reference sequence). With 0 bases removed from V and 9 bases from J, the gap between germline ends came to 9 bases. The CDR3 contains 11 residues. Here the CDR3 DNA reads TGTGCCTGGAGTGTAATGCGCGGGCAGTACTTC. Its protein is CAWSVMRGQYF.

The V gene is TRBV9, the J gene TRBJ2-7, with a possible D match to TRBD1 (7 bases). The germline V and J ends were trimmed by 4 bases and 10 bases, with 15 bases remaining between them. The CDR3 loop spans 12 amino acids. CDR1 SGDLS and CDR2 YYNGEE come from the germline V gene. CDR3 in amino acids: CASSNRQGGQYF. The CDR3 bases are TGTGCCAGCAGCAACCGACAGGGAGGCCAGTACTTC.

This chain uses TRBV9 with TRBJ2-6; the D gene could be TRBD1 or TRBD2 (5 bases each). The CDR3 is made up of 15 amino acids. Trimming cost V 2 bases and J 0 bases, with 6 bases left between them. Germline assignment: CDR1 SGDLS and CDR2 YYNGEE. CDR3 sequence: CASSVRGSGANVLTF. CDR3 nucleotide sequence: TGTGCCAGCAGCGTGAGGGGCTCTGGGGCCAACGTCCTGACTTTC.

CDR3 sequence reads: CSVGLGPLGYTF. For the CDR3, the DNA is TGCAGCGTGGGGTTGGGGCCCTTAGGCTACACCTTC. This chain connects TRBV29-1 to TRBJ1-2, with D tentatively TRBD1 (5 bases). Trimming took off 6 bases at V and 8 bases at J, with 16 bases between the two ends. CDR1 is SQVTM, CDR2 ANQGSEA, per germline. This CDR3 is built from 12 residues.

CDR3 sequence: CASRVGGSLFYGYTF. DNA of the CDR3: TGTGCCAGCAGGGTGGGAGGGTCCCTCTTCTATGGCTACACCTTC. The V call is TRBV2, the J call TRBJ1-2; no clear D. Germline values: CDR1 SNHLY, CDR2 FYNNEI. V was cut by 6 bases and J by 4 bases, with 18 bases left in between. The CDR3 covers 15 residues.

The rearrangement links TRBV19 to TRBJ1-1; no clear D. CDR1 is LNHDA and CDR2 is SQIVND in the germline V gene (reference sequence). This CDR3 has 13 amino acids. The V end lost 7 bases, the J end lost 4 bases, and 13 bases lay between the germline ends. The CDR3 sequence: CASTHRRATEAFF. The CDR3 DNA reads TGTGCCAGTACCCATCGGCGGGCCACTGAAGCTTTCTTT.

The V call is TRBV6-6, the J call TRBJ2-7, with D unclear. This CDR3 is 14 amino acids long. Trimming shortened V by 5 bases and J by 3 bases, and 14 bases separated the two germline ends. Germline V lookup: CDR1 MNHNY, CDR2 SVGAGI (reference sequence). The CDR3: CASSIIGPHYEQYF. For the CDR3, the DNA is TGTGCCAGCAGTATCATCGGGCCTCACTACGAGCAGTACTTC.

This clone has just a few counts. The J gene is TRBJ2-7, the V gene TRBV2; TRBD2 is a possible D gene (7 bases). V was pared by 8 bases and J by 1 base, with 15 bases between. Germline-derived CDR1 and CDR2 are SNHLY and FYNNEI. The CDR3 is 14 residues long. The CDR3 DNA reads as TGTGCCAGCCATGCGCGGGGGCATTCCTACGAGCAGTACTTC. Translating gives CASHARGHSYEQYF.

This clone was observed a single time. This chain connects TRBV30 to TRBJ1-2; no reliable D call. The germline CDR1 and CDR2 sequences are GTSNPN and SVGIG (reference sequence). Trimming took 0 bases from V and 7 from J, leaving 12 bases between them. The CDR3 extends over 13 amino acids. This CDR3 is CAWSVTVGPGYTF. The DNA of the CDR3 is TGTGCCTGGAGTGTAACGGTTGGCCCTGGCTACACCTTC.

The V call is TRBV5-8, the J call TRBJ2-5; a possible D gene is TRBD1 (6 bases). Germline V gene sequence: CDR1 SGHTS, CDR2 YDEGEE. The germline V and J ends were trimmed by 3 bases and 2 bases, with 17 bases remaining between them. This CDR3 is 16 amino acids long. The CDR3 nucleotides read TGTGCCAGCAGCTCAGCAGAAACAGGGATACAAGAGACCCAGTACTTC. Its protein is CASSSAETGIQETQYF. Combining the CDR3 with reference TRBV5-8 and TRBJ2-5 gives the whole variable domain EAGVTQSPTHLIKTRGQQATLRCSPISGHTSVYWYQQALGLGLQFLLWYDEGEERNRGNFPPRFSGRQFPNYSSELNVNALELEDSALYLCASSSAETGIQETQYFGPGTRLLVL.

The DNA for the CDR3 is TGTGCCTGGCATCATCAGGGTTCACCCCTCCACTTT. This translates into CAWHHQGSPLHF. The rearrangement joins TRBV30 to TRBJ1-6; possible D gene TRBD1, 5 bases. The germline CDR1 and CDR2 sequences are GTSNPN and SVGIG (reference sequence). The CDR3 length is 12 residues. Trimming pared 5 bases from V and 9 bases from J, leaving 11 bases between.

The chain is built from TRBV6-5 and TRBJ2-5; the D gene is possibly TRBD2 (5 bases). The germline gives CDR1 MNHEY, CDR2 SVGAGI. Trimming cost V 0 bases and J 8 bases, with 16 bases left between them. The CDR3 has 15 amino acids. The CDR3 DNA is TGTGCCAGCAGTTACTCGCCGGCTAGCCATGGAACCCAGTACTTC. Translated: CASSYSPASHGTQYF.

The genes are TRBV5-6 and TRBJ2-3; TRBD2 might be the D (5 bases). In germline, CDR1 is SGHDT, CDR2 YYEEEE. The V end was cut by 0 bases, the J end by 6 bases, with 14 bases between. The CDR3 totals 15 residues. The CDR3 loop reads CASSLGSGLRDTQYF. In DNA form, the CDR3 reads TGTGCCAGCAGCTTGGGGAGCGGACTTAGGGATACGCAGTATTTT.

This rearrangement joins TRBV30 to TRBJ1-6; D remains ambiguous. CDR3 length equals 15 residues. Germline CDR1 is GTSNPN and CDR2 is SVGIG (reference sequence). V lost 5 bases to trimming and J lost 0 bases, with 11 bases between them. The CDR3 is CAWDTPSSYNSPLHF. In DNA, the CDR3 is TGTGCCTGGGACACACCCAGCTCCTATAATTCACCCCTCCACTTT.

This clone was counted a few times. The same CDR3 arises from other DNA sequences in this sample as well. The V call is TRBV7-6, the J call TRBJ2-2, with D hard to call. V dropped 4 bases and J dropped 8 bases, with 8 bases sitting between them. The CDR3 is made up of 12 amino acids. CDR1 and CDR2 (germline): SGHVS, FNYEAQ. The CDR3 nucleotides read TGTGCCAGCAGCTCCGACTTTGGGGAGCTGTTTTTT. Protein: CASSSDFGELFF.

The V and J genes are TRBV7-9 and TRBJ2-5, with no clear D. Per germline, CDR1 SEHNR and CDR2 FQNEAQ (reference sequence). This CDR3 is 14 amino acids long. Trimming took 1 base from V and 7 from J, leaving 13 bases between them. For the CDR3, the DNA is TGTGCCAGCAGCTTAGGGGCACCGTCGGGGACCCAGTACTTC. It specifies CASSLGAPSGTQYF.

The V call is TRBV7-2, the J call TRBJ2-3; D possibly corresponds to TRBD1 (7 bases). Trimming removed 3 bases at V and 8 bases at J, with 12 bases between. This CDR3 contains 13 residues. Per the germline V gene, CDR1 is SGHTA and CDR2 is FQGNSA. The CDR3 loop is CASSFSGGSTQYF. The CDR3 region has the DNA TGTGCCAGCAGCTTTTCAGGGGGGTCTACGCAGTATTTT.

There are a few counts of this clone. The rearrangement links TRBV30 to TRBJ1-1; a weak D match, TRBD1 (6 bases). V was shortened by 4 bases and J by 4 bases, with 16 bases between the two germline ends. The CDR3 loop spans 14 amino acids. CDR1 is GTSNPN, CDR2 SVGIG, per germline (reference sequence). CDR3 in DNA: TGTGCCTGGATGGTGGGAGGGGGGCCCACTGAAGCTTTCTTT. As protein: CAWMVGGGPTEAFF.